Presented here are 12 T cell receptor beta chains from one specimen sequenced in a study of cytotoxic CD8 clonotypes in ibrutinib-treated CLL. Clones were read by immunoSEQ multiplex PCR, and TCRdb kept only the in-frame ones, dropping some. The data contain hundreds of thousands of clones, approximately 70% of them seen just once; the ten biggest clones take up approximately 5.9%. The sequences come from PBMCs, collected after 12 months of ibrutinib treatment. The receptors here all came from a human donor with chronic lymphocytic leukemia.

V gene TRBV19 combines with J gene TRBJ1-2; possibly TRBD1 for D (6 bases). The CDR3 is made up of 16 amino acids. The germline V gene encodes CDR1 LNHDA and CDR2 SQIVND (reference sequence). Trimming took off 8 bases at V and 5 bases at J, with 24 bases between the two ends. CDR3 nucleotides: TGTGCCAGTTGCCAAGAGGCTCGACAGGCACTATATGGCTACACCTTC. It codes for CASCQEARQALYGYTF.

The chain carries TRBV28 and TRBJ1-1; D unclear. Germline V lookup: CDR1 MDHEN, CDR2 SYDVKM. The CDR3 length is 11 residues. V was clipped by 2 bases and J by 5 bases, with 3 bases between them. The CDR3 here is CASSLRTEAFF. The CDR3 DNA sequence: TGTGCCAGCAGTTTAAGGACTGAAGCTTTCTTT.

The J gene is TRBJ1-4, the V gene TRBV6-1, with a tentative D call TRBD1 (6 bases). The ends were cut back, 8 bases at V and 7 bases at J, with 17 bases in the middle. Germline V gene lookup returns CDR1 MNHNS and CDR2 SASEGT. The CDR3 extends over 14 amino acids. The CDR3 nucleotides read TGTGCCAGCGGGGAACAGGGCAGGAGTGAAAAACTGTTTTTT. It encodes CASGEQGRSEKLFF.

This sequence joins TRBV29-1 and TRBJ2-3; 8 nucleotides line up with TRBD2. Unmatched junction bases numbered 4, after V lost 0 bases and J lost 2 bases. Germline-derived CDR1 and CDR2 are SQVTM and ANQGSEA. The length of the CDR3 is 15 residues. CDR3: CSVEDAGGPTDTQYF. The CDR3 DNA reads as TGCAGCGTTGAAGATGCGGGGGGACCCACAGATACGCAGTATTTT.

The chain's CDR3 is CASSMRGGVAEAFF. CDR3 DNA sequence: TGTGCCAGCTCAATGAGGGGCGGCGTGGCTGAAGCTTTCTTT. The chain links TRBV18 to TRBJ1-1; D is possibly TRBD1 (5 bases). CDR1 is KGHSH and CDR2 is LQKENI in the germline V gene. This CDR3 spans 14 amino acids. V lost 5 bases and J lost 6, with 16 bases in between.

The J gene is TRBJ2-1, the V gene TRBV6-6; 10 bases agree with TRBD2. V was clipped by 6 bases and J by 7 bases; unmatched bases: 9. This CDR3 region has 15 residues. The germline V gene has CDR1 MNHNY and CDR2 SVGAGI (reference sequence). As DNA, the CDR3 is TGTGCCAGCAGAGGTGCTAGCGGGGGCCCTAATGAGCAGTTCTTC. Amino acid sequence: CASRGASGGPNEQFF.

The CDR3 region has the DNA TGTGCCAGCAGCTCAGGTGGGGGCGTCACCGGGGAGCTGTTTTTT. Translated, it gives CASSSGGGVTGELFF. The chain links TRBV11-3 to TRBJ2-2; D is possibly TRBD1 (6 bases). This CDR3 comprises 15 residues. V was pared by 4 bases and J by 4 bases, with 13 bases between. Looked up from germline, CDR1 is SGHNT and CDR2 is YENEEA.

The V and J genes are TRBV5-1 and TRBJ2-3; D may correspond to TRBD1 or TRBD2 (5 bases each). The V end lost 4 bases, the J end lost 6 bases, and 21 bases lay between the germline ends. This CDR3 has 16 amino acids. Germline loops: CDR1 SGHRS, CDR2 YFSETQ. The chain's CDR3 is CASSKASGTVRDTQYF. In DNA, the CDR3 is TGCGCCAGCAGCAAAGCATCGGGGACGGTTCGTGATACGCAGTATTTT.

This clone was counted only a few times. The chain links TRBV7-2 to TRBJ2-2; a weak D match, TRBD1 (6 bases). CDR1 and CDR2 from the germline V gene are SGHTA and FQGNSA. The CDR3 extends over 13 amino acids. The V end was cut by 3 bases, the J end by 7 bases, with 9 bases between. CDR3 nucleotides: TGTGCCAGCAGCTTTCAGGGGAGCGGGGAGCTGTTTTTT. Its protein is CASSFQGSGELFF.

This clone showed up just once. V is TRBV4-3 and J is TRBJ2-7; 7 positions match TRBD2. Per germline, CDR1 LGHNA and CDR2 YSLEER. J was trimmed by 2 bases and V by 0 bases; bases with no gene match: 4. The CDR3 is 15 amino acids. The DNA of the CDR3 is TGCGCCAGCAGCCAAGACCCCGGGAGGCCCTACGAGCAGTACTTC. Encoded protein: CASSQDPGRPYEQYF.

The CDR3 DNA sequence: TGTGCCAGCAAATTTGGTGCACAGCGACTACATCAGCCCCAGCATTTT. Its protein is CASKFGAQRLHQPQHF. V and J are TRBV28 and TRBJ1-5; D unresolved. The CDR3 runs to 16 residues. V was clipped by 7 bases and J by 5 bases, with 21 bases between them. Germline-derived CDR1 and CDR2 are MDHEN and SYDVKM.

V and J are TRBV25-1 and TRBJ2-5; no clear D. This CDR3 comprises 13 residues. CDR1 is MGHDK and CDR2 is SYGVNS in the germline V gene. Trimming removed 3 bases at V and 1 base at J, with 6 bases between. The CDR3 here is CASSDTSQETQYF. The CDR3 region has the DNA TGTGCCAGCAGTGATACCAGCCAAGAGACCCAGTACTTC.